Each of the 8 T cell receptor beta chains below was sequenced from the same sample in a study of vaccination and CD4 T cells after COVID-19 (dated by TCRdb to 2022 to 2024). Preparation of the library involved PCR. TCRdb records Illumina iSeq 100 as the sequencer. TCR sequencing of DNA from cultured CD4+ T cells used the Oncomine TCR Beta short-read assay at the Johns Hopkins FTIC core. TCRdb reanalyzed the raw reads on its own, using fastp at Q25 for trimming and MiXCR for clone calling, and kept in-frame beta chains. Rows are combined by CDR3 protein, so each entry shows the most common genes and DNA. The sample profile shows just over 7,000 distinct CDR3 sequences; around 46% of them were found once. Around 25% of the sample is taken by the ten largest. The sample's treatment or condition, from its label and the paper: approximately nine-day PBMC culture with coronavirus spike peptide pools or control peptides (ViraFEST assay). CD4+ T cells from unexposed donors were collected before the COVID-19 pandemic (2011-2018).

What these receptors recognize is not known. The sequencing input was CD4+ T cells from blood, cultured in vitro. All receptors come from a human donor in good health.

V is TRBV5-1 and J is TRBJ2-5; unclear D gene. From germline, CDR1 is SGHRS and CDR2 YFSETQ. The CDR3 sequence is 14 residues long. Trimming pared 2 bases from V and 5 bases from J, leaving 13 bases between. CDR3 amino acids: CASSFGSLVETQYF. Written as DNA, the CDR3 is TGCGCCAGCAGCTTCGGCTCTTTAGTGGAGACCCAGTACTTC.

This clonotype has just a few counts. The rearrangement links TRBV11-2 to TRBJ2-2; D ambiguous. The CDR3 has 15 amino acids. Trimming pared 1 base from V and 6 bases from J, leaving 12 bases between. The V gene's germline CDR1 is SGHAT and CDR2 FQNNGV. As DNA, the CDR3 is TGTGCCAGCAGCTTAGGCCTCCCTGGGGCCGGGGAGCTGTTTTTT. It yields the protein CASSLGLPGAGELFF.

This chain joins TRBV4-1 and TRBJ2-2; a possible D gene is TRBD1 (6 bases). The length of the CDR3 is 14 residues. CDR1 is MGHRA, CDR2 YSYEKL, per germline. V lost 0 bases to trimming and J lost 5 bases, with 7 bases between them. The CDR3 bases are TGCGCCAGCAGCCAAGATCAGGGGACCGGGGAGCTGTTTTTT. Its translation: CASSQDQGTGELFF.

V usage is TRBV10-3 and J usage is TRBJ2-5; TRBD2 matches at 7 bases. Germline V gene data show CDR1 as ENHRY and CDR2 as SYGVKD. V was clipped by 3 bases and J by 5 bases; unmatched bases: 9. The CDR3 sequence is 15 residues long. In nucleotides, the CDR3 is TGTGCCATCAGTGATTGGGGGGGAAAGGATGAGACCCAGTACTTC. This encodes CAISDWGGKDETQYF.

In nucleotides, the CDR3 is TGTGCCAGCAGCAAAGGTTGTAACTATGGCTACACCTTC. Protein product: CASSKGCNYGYTF. The V gene is TRBV21-1, the J gene TRBJ1-2. TRBV21-1 is noted as a pseudogene. The CDR3 totals 13 residues.

In this sample, this clonotype turned up a few times. The rearrangement links TRBV20-1 to TRBJ2-2; TRBD1 might be the D (6 bases). V lost 5 bases, J lost 1 base, and 11 bases lay in between. Germline-derived CDR1 and CDR2 are DFQATT and SNEGSKA (reference sequence). The CDR3 extends over 14 amino acids. Here the CDR3 DNA reads TGCAGTGCTCATACAGGGTTGAACACCGGGGAGCTGTTTTTT. It translates to CSAHTGLNTGELFF.

V is TRBV20-1 and J is TRBJ1-6, with D possibly being TRBD1 (6 bases). Trimming left V 0 bases short and J 7 bases short, with 7 bases between. CDR1 and CDR2 from the germline V gene are DFQATT and SNEGSKA (reference sequence). The CDR3 extends over 13 amino acids. The CDR3 protein is CSARDQGNSPLHF. The CDR3, as DNA: TGCAGTGCTAGAGATCAGGGGAATTCACCCCTCCACTTT.

This clonotype was found a few times. The chain combines TRBV10-3 with TRBJ2-5; a possible D gene is TRBD2 (6 bases). This CDR3 spans 15 amino acids. V was trimmed by 8 bases and J by 6 bases, leaving 22 bases between them. Germline CDR1 and CDR2: ENHRY and SYGVKD. CDR3 region: CAIRGDGARSKTQYF. The CDR3 coding sequence is TGTGCCATCCGCGGGGATGGTGCGCGAAGTAAGACCCAGTACTTC.